This TCR beta chain was documented in a study of blood T cell repertoires in COVID-19. The germline V gene encodes CDR1 LNHDA and CDR2 SQIVND (reference sequence). V was shortened by 3 bases and J by 7 bases, with 16 bases between the two germline ends. This CDR3 has 15 residues. The repertoire was sequenced with immunoSEQ multiplex PCR; TCRdb's copy has only in-frame clones and lacks some. The table has about 240,000 clones, about four fifths seen once. The sample was peripheral blood. The sequence came from a man aged 25 to 40 who had recovered from COVID-19. This chain connects TRBV19 to TRBJ1-5; D is unclear. The CDR3 DNA is TGTGCCAGTAGTATTAGCGTATTAATGGAGCAGCCCCAGCATTTT. It translates to CASSISVLMEQPQHF.